The T cell receptor (beta chain) described here comes from a study of blood T cell repertoires in COVID-19. Study-wide background: Recovered status in Cohort 3 required two negative PCRs, clearance, or symptom resolution. Material from acute and convalescent COVID-19 was sourced from the United States, Italy and Spain.

Assignments of participants to cohorts depended upon their own reported clinical history. Germline-derived CDR1 and CDR2 are MNHEY and SVGEGT. CDR3 length: 16 amino acids. V lost 7 bases to trimming and J lost 4 bases, with 22 bases between them. TCRdb's copy holds only in-frame clones and misses some; the assay was immunoSEQ multiplex PCR. The repertoire has over 200,000 clones, less than 90% of them found once; the top ten carry approximately 2.8%. The chain joins TRBV6-2 or TRBV6-3 to TRBJ1-2; D perhaps matches TRBD1 (5 bases). The clonotype originates from a woman in her forties or fifties in a cohort exposed to, infected with or recovered from COVID-19 (not recorded which). Sequenced sample: PBMCs or T cells enriched from blood (not recorded which). In DNA form, the CDR3 reads TGTGCCAGCACCCCCCTTTCGGATGACAGAGTCTATGGCTACACCTTC. Translated, it gives CASTPLSDDRVYGYTF.